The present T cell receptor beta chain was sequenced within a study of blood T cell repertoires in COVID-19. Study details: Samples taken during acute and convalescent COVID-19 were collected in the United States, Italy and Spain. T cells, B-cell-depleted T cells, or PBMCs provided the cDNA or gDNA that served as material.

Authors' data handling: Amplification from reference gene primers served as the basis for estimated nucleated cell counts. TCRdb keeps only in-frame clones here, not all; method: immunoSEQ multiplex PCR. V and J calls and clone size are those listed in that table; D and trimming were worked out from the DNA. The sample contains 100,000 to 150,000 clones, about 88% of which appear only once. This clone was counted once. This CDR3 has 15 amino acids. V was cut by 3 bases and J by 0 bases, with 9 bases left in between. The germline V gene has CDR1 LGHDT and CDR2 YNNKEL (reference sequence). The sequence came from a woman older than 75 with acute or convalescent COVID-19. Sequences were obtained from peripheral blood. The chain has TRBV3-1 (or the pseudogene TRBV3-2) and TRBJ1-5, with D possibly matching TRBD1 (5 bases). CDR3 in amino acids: CASSQRGVSNQPQHF. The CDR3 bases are TGTGCCAGCAGCCAGCGGGGCGTTAGCAATCAGCCCCAGCATTTT.